The next 7 T cell receptor beta chains were all read from a single sample in a study of blood T cell repertoires in COVID-19. Method: immunoSEQ multiplex PCR; TCRdb's copy keeps in-frame clones and lacks some. Seen here are some 350,000 clones, over 70% observed once, and the top ten hold around 5%. Sequenced material: PBMCs or T cells enriched from blood (not recorded which). Receptors originate from a man aged 30 to 39 who had recovered from COVID-19.

The chain joins TRBV11-2 to TRBJ2-3; 14 nucleotides match TRBD2. Losses at the gene ends were 4 bases for V and 3 bases for J; bases not matched to a gene: 6. The germline V gene has CDR1 SGHAT and CDR2 FQNNGV. The CDR3 loop spans 17 amino acids. CDR3 loop: CASSSTSGGAETDTQYF. CDR3 nucleotide sequence: TGTGCCAGCAGCTCGACTAGCGGGGGGGCCGAGACAGATACGCAGTATTTT.

This clone was seen a handful of times. Here the CDR3 reads CASSREETEAFF. The CDR3 nucleotides are TGTGCCAGCAGTCGGGAGGAGACTGAAGCTTTCTTT. The chain combines TRBV5-4 with TRBJ1-1, with D unresolved. V dropped 5 bases and J dropped 5 bases, with 10 bases sitting between them. The length of the CDR3 is 12 residues. Germline CDR1 reads SGHNT; CDR2 reads YYREEE (reference sequence).

The V and J genes are TRBV11-2 and TRBJ2-5, with TRBD2 matching 9 bases. V was clipped by 0 bases and J by 5 bases; unmatched bases: 7. CDR1 and CDR2 from the germline V gene are SGHAT and FQNNGV. This CDR3 comprises 16 residues. CDR3 nucleotide sequence: TGTGCCAGCAGCTTAGAGCCTAGCGGGGATTGGGAGACCCAGTACTTC. It encodes CASSLEPSGDWETQYF.

Here the CDR3 reads CASSQDRGGFQFF. CDR3 in DNA: TGTGCCAGCAGCCAAGACCGCGGAGGTTTTCAGTTCTTC. The chain recombines TRBV11-1 with TRBJ2-1; D is perhaps TRBD2 (5 bases). Trimming stripped 5 bases from V and 13 bases from J, with 18 bases between. The CDR3 has 13 residues. CDR1 and CDR2 from the germline V gene are SGHAT and FQDESV (reference sequence).

This clone was detected a few times. The V and J genes are TRBV3-1 (or the pseudogene TRBV3-2) and TRBJ1-4; D ambiguous. Germline V gene data show CDR1 as LGHDT and CDR2 as YNNKEL (reference sequence). The CDR3 extends over 15 amino acids. V was shortened by 0 bases and J by 8 bases, with 13 bases between the two germline ends. As DNA, the CDR3 is TGTGCCAGCAGCCAAGAGACGGGGAAGTACGAAAAACTGTTTTTT. It yields the protein CASSQETGKYEKLFF.

This chain joins TRBV5-4 and TRBJ2-2; 12 bases line up with TRBD2. The length of the CDR3 is 16 residues. V lost 1 base, J lost 7 bases, and 5 bases stayed unmatched. CDR1 is SGHNT and CDR2 is YYREEE in the germline V gene (reference sequence). The CDR3 region has the DNA TGTGCCAGCAGCTTGTCACTAGCGGGGGGATTCGGGGAGCTGTTTTTT. It codes for CASSLSLAGGFGELFF.

Here the CDR3 DNA reads TGCGCCAGCAGCCCCTCGGACAGGACAAACCAAGAGACCCAGTACTTC. Translated, it gives CASSPSDRTNQETQYF. The chain employs TRBV4-1 and TRBJ2-5, with 7 bases aligning to TRBD1. Germline CDR1 is MGHRA and CDR2 is YSYEKL. V shed 4 bases and J 0 bases; nucleotides not matched to a gene: 8. The CDR3 covers 16 residues.